The clone carrying this T cell receptor beta chain was recorded many times. Per germline, CDR1 GTSNPN and CDR2 SVGIG (reference sequence). This CDR3 has 12 residues. V lost 3 bases to trimming and J lost 8 bases; unmatched junction nucleotides: 4. MiXCR was run by TCRdb on the multiplex PCR reads, yielding one entry per CDR3 protein. The sample carries approximately 300,000 distinct CDR3 sequences, 30% recorded once. The sample belongs to a study of breast tumors, draining lymph nodes, adjacent tissues. Samples came from axillary lymph nodes draining the breast cancer. The clonotype was recovered from a female donor with breast cancer. Some clones in this sample may be carry-over from other donors' samples. Sequences were obtained from axillary lymph node tissue. The chain links TRBV30 to TRBJ1-2; 9 bases are a match to TRBD1. The CDR3 here is CAWSRTGEGYTF. Here the CDR3 DNA reads TGTGCCTGGAGCCGGACAGGGGAAGGCTACACCTTC. The complete variable domain, with remaining parts taken from reference TRBV30 and TRBJ1-2, reads SQTIHQWPATLVQPVGSPLSLECTVEGTSNPNLYWYRQAAGRGLQLLFYSVGIGQISSEVPQNLSASRPQDRQFILSSKKLLLSDSGFYLCAWSRTGEGYTFGSGTRLTVV.